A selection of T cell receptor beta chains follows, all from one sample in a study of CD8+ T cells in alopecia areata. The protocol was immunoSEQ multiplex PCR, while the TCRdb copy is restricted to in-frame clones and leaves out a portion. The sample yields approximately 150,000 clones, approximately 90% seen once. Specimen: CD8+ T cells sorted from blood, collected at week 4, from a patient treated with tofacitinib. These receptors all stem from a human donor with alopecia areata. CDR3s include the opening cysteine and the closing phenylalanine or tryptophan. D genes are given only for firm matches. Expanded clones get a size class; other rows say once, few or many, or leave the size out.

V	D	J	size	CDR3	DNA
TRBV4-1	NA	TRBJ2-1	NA	CASSQGVDYQYNEQFF	TGCGCCAGCAGCCAAGGCGTGGACTACCAATACAATGAGCAGTTCTTC
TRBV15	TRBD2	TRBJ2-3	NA	CATSSGARLAGVSDTQYF	TGTGCCACCAGCAGTGGGGCGAGACTAGCGGGGGTTTCAGATACGCAGTATTTT
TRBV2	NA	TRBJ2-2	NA	CASSERFGVGYTGELFF	TGTGCCAGCAGTGAGAGGTTCGGGGTCGGTTACACCGGGGAGCTGTTTTTT
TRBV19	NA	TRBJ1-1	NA	CASSGGSEAFF	TGTGCCAGTAGTGGGGGAAGTGAAGCTTTCTTT
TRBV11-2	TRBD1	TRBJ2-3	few	CASSFPGTGEDTDTQYF	TGTGCCAGCAGCTTTCCCGGGACAGGGGAAGACACAGATACGCAGTATTTT
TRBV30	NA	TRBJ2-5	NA	CAWSVDGQETQYF	TGTGCCTGGAGTGTAGACGGCCAAGAGACCCAGTACTTC
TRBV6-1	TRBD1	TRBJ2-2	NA	CASSEGDRWFAGELFF	TGTGCCAGCAGTGAAGGGGACAGGTGGTTCGCCGGGGAGCTGTTTTTT
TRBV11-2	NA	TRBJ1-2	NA	CASSFIYPGLGYGYTF	TGTGCCAGCAGCTTTATTTATCCCGGCCTAGGCTATGGCTACACCTTC
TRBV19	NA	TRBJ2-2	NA	CASSIGPANTGELFF	TGTGCCAGTAGTATAGGGCCAGCAAACACCGGGGAGCTGTTTTTT
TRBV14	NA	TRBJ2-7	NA	CASSYDSAYEQYF	TGTGCCAGCAGCTATGACAGTGCCTACGAGCAGTACTTC
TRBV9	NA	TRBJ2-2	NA	CASSTNTGELFF	TGTGCCAGCAGCACCAACACCGGGGAGCTGTTTTTT
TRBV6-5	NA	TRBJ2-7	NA	CASSYSSPHSEQYF	TGTGCCAGCAGTTACTCCTCCCCGCACTCGGAGCAGTACTTC
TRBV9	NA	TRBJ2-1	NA	CASSVEGGEYNEQFF	TGTGCCAGCAGCGTAGAGGGGGGCGAGTACAATGAGCAGTTCTTC
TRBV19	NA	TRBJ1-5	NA	CASLPGRLNQPQHF	TGTGCCAGTTTGCCCGGACGGCTAAATCAGCCCCAGCATTTT
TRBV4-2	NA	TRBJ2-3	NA	CASSQVTGDWDTQYF	TGTGCCAGCAGCCAAGTTACTGGGGACTGGGATACGCAGTATTTT
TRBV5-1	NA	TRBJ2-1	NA	CASSTEGPGNEQFF	TGCGCCAGCAGCACGGAGGGCCCGGGTAATGAGCAGTTCTTC
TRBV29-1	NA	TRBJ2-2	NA	CSVDSTGELFF	TGCAGCGTTGATAGCACCGGGGAGCTGTTTTTT
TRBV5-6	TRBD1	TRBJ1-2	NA	CASSSGQGREDYGYTF	TGTGCCAGCAGCTCGGGACAGGGAAGGGAAGACTATGGCTACACCTTC
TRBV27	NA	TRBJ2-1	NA	CASSPTFVNEQFF	TGTGCCAGCAGCCCGACCTTCGTCAATGAGCAGTTCTTC
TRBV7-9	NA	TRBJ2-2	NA	CASSPDGVPGELFF	TGTGCCAGCTCGCCTGACGGAGTCCCCGGGGAGCTGTTTTTT
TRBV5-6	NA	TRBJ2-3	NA	CASSLAVGPSTDTQYF	TGTGCCAGCAGCTTGGCCGTTGGCCCGAGCACAGATACGCAGTATTTT
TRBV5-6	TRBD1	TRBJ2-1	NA	CASSLSVGTGGYNEQFF	TGTGCCAGCAGCTTGTCAGTGGGGACAGGGGGATACAATGAGCAGTTCTTC
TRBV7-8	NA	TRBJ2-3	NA	CASSLLEAASSTDTQYF	TGTGCCAGCAGCTTACTCGAGGCAGCCTCTAGCACAGATACGCAGTATTTT
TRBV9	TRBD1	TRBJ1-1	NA	CASSVGQDRGPNTEAFF	TGTGCCAGCAGCGTAGGTCAGGACAGGGGACCGAACACTGAAGCTTTCTTT
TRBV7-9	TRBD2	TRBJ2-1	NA	CASSSGTSGYTYNEQFF	TGTGCCAGCAGCTCCGGGACTAGCGGTTACACCTACAATGAGCAGTTCTTC
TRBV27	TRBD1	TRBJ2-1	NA	CASSLDRVGEQFF	TGTGCCAGCAGTTTAGACAGGGTGGGTGAGCAGTTCTTC
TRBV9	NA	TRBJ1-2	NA	CASSRASSGYTF	TGTGCCAGCAGCCGGGCCAGCAGTGGCTACACCTTC
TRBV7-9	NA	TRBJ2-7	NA	CASSLAAKYEQYF	TGTGCCAGCAGCTTAGCAGCGAAGTACGAGCAGTACTTC